A selection of T cell receptor beta chains follows, all from one sample in a study of shared clonotypes between healthy human individuals. Measured with immunoSEQ multiplex PCR; TCRdb has only the in-frame clones, and not every one. The data show 1.4 million to 1.5 million clones, with 95% to 97% seen just once and 0.95% to 1.5% held by the top ten. Material: naive CD4+ T cells sorted from blood. These receptors came from a man aged 25-45 years in good health. The CDR3 runs from the conserved cysteine through the conserved F or W. A D gene is named only where the DNA matches it firmly. A row's size may be missing; if present it is once, few, many or a size class.

v_gene	j_gene	d_gene	abundance	CDR3aa	CDR3nt
TRBV18	TRBJ2-1	TRBD2	-	CASSPRGGLMKQFF	TGTGCCAGCTCACCTCGGGGGGGGCTGATGAAGCAGTTCTTC
TRBV7-6	TRBJ1-1	-	-	CASSLKANTEAFF	TGTGCCAGCAGCTTAAAGGCAAACACTGAAGCTTTCTTT
TRBV6-5	TRBJ2-1	TRBD2	-	CASRVSGNTYNEQFF	TGTGCCAGCAGGGTTAGCGGGAACACCTACAATGAGCAGTTCTTC
TRBV7-9	TRBJ2-2	TRBD2	once	CASSREGGLPHTGELFF	TGTGCCAGCAGCCGGGAGGGGGGACTTCCCCACACCGGGGAGCTGTTTTTT
TRBV11-2	TRBJ2-7	TRBD2	-	CASSFLNGRLTYEQYF	TGTGCCAGCAGCTTCCTTAACGGGAGGTTGACCTACGAGCAGTACTTC
TRBV10-1	TRBJ2-7	TRBD2	-	CASSDQGTRAYEQYF	TGCGCCAGCAGTGACCAAGGGACTAGAGCCTACGAGCAGTACTTC
TRBV19	TRBJ2-7	-	once	CASSLRPGNDEQYF	TGTGCCAGTAGCCTGCGGCCAGGGAACGACGAGCAGTACTTC
TRBV4-1	TRBJ1-5	-	once	CASSQGGGREQPQHF	TGCGCCAGCAGCCAAGGAGGTGGTAGGGAACAGCCCCAGCATTTT
TRBV28	TRBJ2-7	TRBD2	once	CASSSLALAGLEEQYF	TGTGCCAGCAGCTCCCTTGCGCTAGCGGGATTGGAAGAGCAGTACTTC
TRBV27	TRBJ2-1	TRBD2	-	CASSLRGLAGGTYNEQFF	TGTGCCAGCAGTTTACGAGGACTAGCGGGAGGTACCTACAATGAGCAGTTCTTC
TRBV28	TRBJ2-7	-	-	CASSLSAGEQYF	TGTGCCAGCAGTTTGTCGGCGGGCGAGCAGTACTTC
TRBV19	TRBJ2-3	TRBD2	-	CASRLAGKTDTQYF	TGTGCCAGTAGACTAGCGGGGAAAACAGATACGCAGTATTTT
TRBV6-1	TRBJ2-3	TRBD1	-	CASTFGTGVPDTQYF	TGTGCCAGCACCTTCGGGACAGGCGTCCCAGATACGCAGTATTTT
TRBV7-7	TRBJ2-5	-	-	CASSLASRVGETQYF	TGTGCTAGCAGCTTAGCTTCGAGGGTGGGGGAGACCCAGTACTTC
TRBV2	TRBJ2-1	TRBD1	-	CASSEGGRGTYNEQFF	TGTGCCAGCAGCGAAGGGGGCAGGGGGACCTACAATGAGCAGTTCTTC
TRBV6-1	TRBJ1-5	TRBD1	-	CAVGSRGDQPQHF	TGTGCCGTTGGGTCCAGGGGGGATCAGCCCCAGCATTTT
TRBV18	TRBJ2-7	-	-	CASSPDTYEQYF	TGTGCCAGCTCACCAGACACCTACGAGCAGTACTTC
TRBV6-5	TRBJ2-3	-	-	CASRDSTDTQYF	TGTGCCAGCAGGGACTCCACAGATACGCAGTATTTT